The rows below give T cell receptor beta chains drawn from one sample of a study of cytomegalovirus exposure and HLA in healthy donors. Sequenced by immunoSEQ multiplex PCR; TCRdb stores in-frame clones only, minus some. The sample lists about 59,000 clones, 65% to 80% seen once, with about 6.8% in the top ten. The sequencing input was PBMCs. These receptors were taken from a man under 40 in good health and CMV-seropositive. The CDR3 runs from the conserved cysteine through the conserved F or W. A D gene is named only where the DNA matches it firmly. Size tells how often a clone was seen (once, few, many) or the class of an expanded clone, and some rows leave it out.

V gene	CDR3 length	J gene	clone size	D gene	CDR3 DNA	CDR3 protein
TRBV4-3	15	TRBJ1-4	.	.	TGCGCCAGCAGCCAAGTTAGTAGGGGAGGCGAAAAACTGTTTTTT	CASSQVSRGGEKLFF
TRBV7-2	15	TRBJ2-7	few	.	TGTGCCAGCAGCTCTCAGGGGTCAGGGTCTTCGTCGTGGGACTTC	CASSSQGSGSSSWDF
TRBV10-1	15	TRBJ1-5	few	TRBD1	TGCGCCAGCAGTGGTGTACAGGGGGCAGGACAGCCCCAGCATTTT	CASSGVQGAGQPQHF
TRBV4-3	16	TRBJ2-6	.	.	TGCGCCAGCAGCCAAGAGGCGGGCTCTGGGGCCAACGTCCTGACTTTC	CASSQEAGSGANVLTF
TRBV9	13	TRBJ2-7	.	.	TGTGCCAGCAGCGCAAAGACAGGCTCGGAGCAGTACTTC	CASSAKTGSEQYF
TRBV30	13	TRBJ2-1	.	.	TGTGCCTGGAGTGTACAGGCCTACAATGAGCAGTTCTTC	CAWSVQAYNEQFF
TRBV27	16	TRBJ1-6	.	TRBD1	TGTGCCAGCCGAACGGACAGGGGGCGATATAATTCACCCCTCCACTTT	CASRTDRGRYNSPLHF
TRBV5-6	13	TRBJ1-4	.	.	TGTGCCAGCAGCTTGGGGAGGGGGGGAAAACTGTTTTTT	CASSLGRGGKLFF
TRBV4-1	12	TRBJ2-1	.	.	TGCGCCAGCAGTCTAGGGGACACTGAGCAGTTCTTC	CASSLGDTEQFF
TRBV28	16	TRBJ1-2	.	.	TGTGCCAGCAGCCCAGACCAAAGGGGGTTCGGCTATGGCTACACCTTC	CASSPDQRGFGYGYTF
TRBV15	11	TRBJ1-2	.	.	TGTGCCACCAGCAGTCTGTTAGGGAGTTTCTTC	CATSSLLGSFF
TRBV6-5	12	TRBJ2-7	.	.	TGTGCCAGCAGTTACTACGGGGTCGAGCAGTACTTC	CASSYYGVEQYF
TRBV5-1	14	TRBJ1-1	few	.	TGCGCCAGCTCTGGGGGGGGCTTGAACACTGAAGCTTTCTTT	CASSGGGLNTEAFF
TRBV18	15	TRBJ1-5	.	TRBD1	TGTGCCAGCTCAACGACAGGGGATAAGAGTCAGCCCCAGCATTTT	CASSTTGDKSQPQHF
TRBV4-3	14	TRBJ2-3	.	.	TGCGCCAGCAGCCTACGGGGGGCCACAGATACGCAGTATTTT	CASSLRGATDTQYF
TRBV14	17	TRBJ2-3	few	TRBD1	TGTGCCAGCAGCCCTTGGACAGGGGGCCGGGGCACAGATACGCAGTATTTT	CASSPWTGGRGTDTQYF
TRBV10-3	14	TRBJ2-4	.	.	TGTGCCATCAGTGACCCGGGGGGCGTGAACATTCAGTACTTC	CAISDPGGVNIQYF
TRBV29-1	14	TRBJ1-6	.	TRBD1	TGCAGCGTCGGCGAGGGGACAGGGTATTCACCCCTCCACTTT	CSVGEGTGYSPLHF
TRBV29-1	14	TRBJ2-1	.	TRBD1	TGCAGCGCTCGACAGGGTGCCTCCTACAATGAGCAGTTCTTC	CSARQGASYNEQFF
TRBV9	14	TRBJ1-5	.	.	TGTGCCAGCAGCGTAGACGGGGAGAATCAGCCCCAGCATTTT	CASSVDGENQPQHF
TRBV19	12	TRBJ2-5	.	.	TGTGCCAGTAGAGAGGCGGGAGAGACCCAGTACTTC	CASREAGETQYF
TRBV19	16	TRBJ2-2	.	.	TGTGCCAGTAGTGCTACCGGGGTCTGGGGCACCGGGGAGCTGTTTTTT	CASSATGVWGTGELFF
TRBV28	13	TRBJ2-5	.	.	TGTGCCAGCAATCGGATTACGGGGGAGACCCAGTACTTC	CASNRITGETQYF
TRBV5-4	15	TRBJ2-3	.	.	TGTGCCAGCAGCTTGAGGTCAGGGGGCACAGATACGCAGTATTTT	CASSLRSGGTDTQYF
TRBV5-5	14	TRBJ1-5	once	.	TGTGCCAGCAGCTTGGATACTGGCGGACAGCCCCAGCATTTT	CASSLDTGGQPQHF
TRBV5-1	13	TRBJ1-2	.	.	TGCGCCAGCAGCTTGGGGGGGGACTATGGCTACACCTTC	CASSLGGDYGYTF